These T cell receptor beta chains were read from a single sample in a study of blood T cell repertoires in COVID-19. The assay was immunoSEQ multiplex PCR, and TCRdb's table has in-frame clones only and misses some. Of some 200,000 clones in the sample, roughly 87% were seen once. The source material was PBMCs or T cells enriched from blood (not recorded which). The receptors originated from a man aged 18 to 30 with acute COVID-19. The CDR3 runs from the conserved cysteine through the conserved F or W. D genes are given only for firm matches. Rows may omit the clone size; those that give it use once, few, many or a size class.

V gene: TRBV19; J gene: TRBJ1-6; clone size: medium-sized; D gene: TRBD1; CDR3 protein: CASAGTGESPLHF; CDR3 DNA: TGTGCCAGCGCCGGGACAGGGGAATCACCCCTCCACTTT
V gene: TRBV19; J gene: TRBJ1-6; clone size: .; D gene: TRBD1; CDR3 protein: CASSPERQGFSPLHF; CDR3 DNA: TGTGCCAGTAGTCCTGAGAGACAGGGTTTTTCACCCCTCCACTTT
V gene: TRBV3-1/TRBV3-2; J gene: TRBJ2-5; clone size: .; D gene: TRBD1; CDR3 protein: CASSGTGPDQETQYF; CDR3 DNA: TGTGCCAGCAGCGGGACAGGGCCTGATCAAGAGACCCAGTACTTC
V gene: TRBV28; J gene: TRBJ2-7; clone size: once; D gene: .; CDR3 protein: CASRRLGGVYEQYF; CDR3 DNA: TGTGCCAGCAGGAGACTAGGTGGGGTGTACGAGCAGTACTTC
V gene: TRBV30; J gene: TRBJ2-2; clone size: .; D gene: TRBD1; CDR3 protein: CAWDRGAGELFF; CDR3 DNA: TGTGCCTGGGACAGGGGGGCCGGGGAGCTGTTTTTT
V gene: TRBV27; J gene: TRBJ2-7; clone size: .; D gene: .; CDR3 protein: CASGTAGSYEQYF; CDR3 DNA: TGTGCCAGCGGCACGGCGGGGTCCTACGAGCAGTACTTC
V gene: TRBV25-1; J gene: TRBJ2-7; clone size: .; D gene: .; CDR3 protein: CASSEPRGRDEQYF; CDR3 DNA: TGTGCCAGCAGTGAACCCAGGGGCAGGGACGAGCAGTACTTC
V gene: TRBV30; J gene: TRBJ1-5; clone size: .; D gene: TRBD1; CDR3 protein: CAWNPGTDSNQPQHF; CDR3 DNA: TGTGCCTGGAATCCCGGGACAGATAGCAATCAGCCCCAGCATTTT
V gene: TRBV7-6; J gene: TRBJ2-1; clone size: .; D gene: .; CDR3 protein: CASSLGRGRYNEQFF; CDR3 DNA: TGTGCCAGCAGCTTGGGCAGGGGGAGGTACAATGAGCAGTTCTTC
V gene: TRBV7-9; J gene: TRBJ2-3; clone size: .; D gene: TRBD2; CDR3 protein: CASSNSGSTDTQYF; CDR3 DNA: TGTGCCAGCAGCAATAGCGGGAGCACAGATACGCAGTATTTT
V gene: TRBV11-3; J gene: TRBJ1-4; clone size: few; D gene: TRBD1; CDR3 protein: CASSPRGQRNEKLFF; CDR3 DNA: TGTGCCAGCAGCCCCCGGGGACAGAGAAATGAAAAACTGTTTTTT
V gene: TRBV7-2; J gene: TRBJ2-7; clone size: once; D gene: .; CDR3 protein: CASSTYRESYEQYF; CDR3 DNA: TGTGCCAGCAGCACCTACAGGGAGTCCTACGAGCAGTACTTC
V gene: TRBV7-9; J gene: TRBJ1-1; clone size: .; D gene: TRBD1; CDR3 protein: CASSFRYGQGYTVPEAFF; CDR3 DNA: TGTGCCAGCAGCTTCCGTTATGGACAGGGGTATACGGTGCCTGAAGCTTTCTTT
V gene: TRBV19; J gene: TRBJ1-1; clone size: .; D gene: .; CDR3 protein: CASSIVNSNTEAFF; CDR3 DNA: TGTGCCAGTAGTATAGTTAACAGCAACACTGAAGCTTTCTTT
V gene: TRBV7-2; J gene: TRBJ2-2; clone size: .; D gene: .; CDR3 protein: CASSLAAAAGELFF; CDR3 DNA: TGTGCCAGCAGCTTAGCGGCGGCGGCCGGGGAGCTGTTTTTT
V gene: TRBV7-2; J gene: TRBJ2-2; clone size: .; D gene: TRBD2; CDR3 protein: CASSPGLAPTGELFF; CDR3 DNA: TGTGCCAGCAGCCCGGGACTAGCGCCGACCGGGGAGCTGTTTTTT
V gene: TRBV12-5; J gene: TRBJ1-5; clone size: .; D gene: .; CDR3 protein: CASGPQGEQPQHF; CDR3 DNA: TGTGCTAGTGGGCCACAGGGAGAGCAGCCCCAGCATTTT
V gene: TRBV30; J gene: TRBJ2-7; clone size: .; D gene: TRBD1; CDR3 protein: CAWSVGTGTYEQYF; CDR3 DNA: TGTGCCTGGAGTGTCGGGACAGGGACTTACGAGCAGTACTTC
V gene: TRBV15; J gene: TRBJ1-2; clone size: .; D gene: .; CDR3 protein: CAASRDTSNYGYTF; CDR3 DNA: TGTGCCGCCAGCAGAGATACATCTAACTATGGCTACACCTTC
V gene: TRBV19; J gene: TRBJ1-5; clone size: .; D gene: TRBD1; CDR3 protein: CASSTRGRDVQPQHF; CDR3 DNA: TGTGCCAGTAGTACTAGGGGGCGGGATGTTCAGCCCCAGCATTTT
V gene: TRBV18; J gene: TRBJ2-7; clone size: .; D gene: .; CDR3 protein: CASSQTRDGGGYEQYF; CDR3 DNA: TGTGCCAGCTCACAGACAAGGGACGGGGGAGGATACGAGCAGTACTTC